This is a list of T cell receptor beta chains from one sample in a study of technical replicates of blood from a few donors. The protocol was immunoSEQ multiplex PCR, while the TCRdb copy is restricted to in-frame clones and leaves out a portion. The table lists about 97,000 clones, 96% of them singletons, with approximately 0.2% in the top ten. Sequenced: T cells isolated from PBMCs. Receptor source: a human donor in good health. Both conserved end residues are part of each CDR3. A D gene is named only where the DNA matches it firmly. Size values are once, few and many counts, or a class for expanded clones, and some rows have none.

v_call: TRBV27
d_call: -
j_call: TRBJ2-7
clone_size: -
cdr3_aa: CASSLTADSYEQYF
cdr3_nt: TGTGCCAGCAGTTTAACAGCAGACTCCTACGAGCAGTACTTC

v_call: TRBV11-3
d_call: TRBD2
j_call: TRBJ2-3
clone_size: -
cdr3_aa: CASSIGRGTDTQYF
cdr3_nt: TGTGCCAGCAGCATTGGGCGGGGGACAGATACGCAGTATTTT

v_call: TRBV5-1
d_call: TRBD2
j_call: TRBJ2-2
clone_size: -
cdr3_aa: CASSQSSGRATGELFF
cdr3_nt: TGCGCCAGCAGCCAGTCTAGCGGGAGGGCCACCGGGGAGCTGTTTTTT

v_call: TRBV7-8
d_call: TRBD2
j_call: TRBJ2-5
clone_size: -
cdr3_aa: CASRRLAGVAETQYF
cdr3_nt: TGTGCCAGCAGGCGACTAGCGGGAGTCGCAGAGACCCAGTACTTC

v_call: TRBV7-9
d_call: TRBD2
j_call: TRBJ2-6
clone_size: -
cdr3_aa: CASSASGAGIGANVLTF
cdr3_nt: TGTGCCAGCAGCGCCTCGGGAGCGGGGATTGGGGCCAACGTCCTGACTTTC

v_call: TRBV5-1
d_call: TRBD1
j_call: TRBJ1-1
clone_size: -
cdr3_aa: CASSGGQADEAFF
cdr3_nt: TGCGCCAGCAGCGGGGGACAGGCGGATGAAGCTTTCTTT

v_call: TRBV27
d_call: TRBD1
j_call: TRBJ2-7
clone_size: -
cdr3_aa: CASSLFPPGTGGYEQYF
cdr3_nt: TGTGCCAGCAGTTTATTCCCGCCCGGGACAGGGGGCTACGAGCAGTACTTC

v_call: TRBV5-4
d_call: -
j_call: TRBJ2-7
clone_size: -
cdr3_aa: CASSSRLSYEQYF
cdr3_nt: TGTGCCAGCAGCTCAAGACTCTCCTACGAGCAGTACTTC

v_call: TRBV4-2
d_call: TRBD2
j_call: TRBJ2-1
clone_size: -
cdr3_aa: CASSQGSRLAGVGLARGSYNEQFF
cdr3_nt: TGTGCCAGCAGCCAGGGTAGTAGACTAGCGGGAGTTGGTCTGGCACGCGGTTCCTACAATGAGCAGTTCTTC

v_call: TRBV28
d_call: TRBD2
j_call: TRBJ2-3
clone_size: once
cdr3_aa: CASSSAGATDTQYF
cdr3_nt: TGTGCCAGCAGTTCAGCGGGAGCGACAGATACGCAGTATTTT

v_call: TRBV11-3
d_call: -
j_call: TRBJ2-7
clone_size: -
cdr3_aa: CASALTGGYEQYF
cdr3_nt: TGTGCCAGCGCCCTGACTGGGGGGTACGAGCAGTACTTC